One and the same sample provided the 23 T cell receptor beta chains below, sequenced in a study of OX40 agonist ivuxolimab in advanced cancers. Some clones are missing from TCRdb's copy, which holds only in-frame ones; the method was immunoSEQ multiplex PCR. The table has 74,000 or so clones, about 89% seen once; the top ten hold around 1.9%. Here the sequenced sample was CD4+ or CD8+ T cells sorted from blood, taken in a trial of the OX40 agonist ivuxolimab. The receptors derive from an adult with an advanced solid tumor such as melanoma, head and neck, liver or kidney cancer.

The rearrangement links TRBV5-5 to TRBJ1-3, with D possibly being TRBD1 (6 bases). Per the germline V gene, CDR1 is SGHKS and CDR2 is YYEKEE (reference sequence). V dropped 1 base and J dropped 2 bases, with 7 bases sitting between them. The CDR3 length is 14 residues. The DNA for the CDR3 is TGTGCCAGCAGCTTGCCAGGGGCTGGAAACACCATATATTTT. Its translation: CASSLPGAGNTIYF.

J is TRBJ2-1 and V is TRBV6-5; 11 nucleotides line up with TRBD2. The CDR3 has 14 residues. Trimming removed 0 bases from V and 14 bases from J; junction bases left unmatched: 6. Germline-derived CDR1 and CDR2 are MNHEY and SVGAGI. The CDR3 is CASSYSSGLAEEFF. CDR3 coding DNA: TGTGCCAGCAGTTACTCCTCGGGACTAGCGGAGGAGTTCTTC.

The V and J genes are TRBV29-1 and TRBJ1-4, with D uncertain. Trimming removed 4 bases at V and 2 bases at J, with 8 bases between. The CDR3 is 13 residues long. Germline-derived CDR1 and CDR2 are SQVTM and ANQGSEA. CDR3 region: CSVVKTTNEKLFF. In DNA, the CDR3 is TGCAGCGTTGTGAAAACGACTAATGAAAAACTGTTTTTT. The full variable domain, in which reference TRBV29-1 and TRBJ1-4 provide the parts outside the CDR3, is SAVISQKPSRDICQRGTSLTIQCQVDSQVTMMFWYRQQPGQSLTLIATANQGSEATYESGFVIDKFPISRPNLTFSTLTVSNMSPEDSSIYLCSVVKTTNEKLFFGSGTQLSVL.

The chain is built from TRBV7-3 and TRBJ2-6; 9 bases map to TRBD2. The germline V gene has CDR1 SGHTA and CDR2 FQGTGA. This CDR3 has 16 amino acids. The V segment lost 2 bases and the J segment 2 bases; nucleotides outside the gene matches: 1. The CDR3 protein is CASSLAGGAGANVLTF. The CDR3 coding sequence is TGTGCCAGCAGCTTAGCGGGAGGGGCTGGGGCCAACGTCCTGACTTTC.

This chain connects TRBV6-1 to TRBJ1-2; D unresolved. This CDR3 spans 13 amino acids. Germline V gene data show CDR1 as MNHNS and CDR2 as SASEGT. Deletions cut 6 bases from V and 8 bases from J, with 16 bases between. The CDR3 reads CASRDGGVSGYTF. CDR3 bases: TGTGCCAGCAGGGATGGCGGGGTATCGGGCTACACCTTC.

The chain joins TRBV19 to TRBJ1-3, with D possibly being TRBD1 (6 bases). Germline lookup yields CDR1 LNHDA and CDR2 SQIVND (reference sequence). This CDR3 is built from 17 residues. V lost 1 base, J lost 0 bases, and 13 bases lay in between. CDR3 in DNA: TGTGCCAGTAGTATAGGTCCGGGACAACTCTCTGGAAACACCATATATTTT. Amino acid sequence: CASSIGPGQLSGNTIYF.

V gene TRBV4-1 combines with J gene TRBJ2-1, with 14 bases aligning to TRBD2. V lost 1 base to trimming and J lost 7 bases; unmatched junction nucleotides: 3. Germline assignment: CDR1 MGHRA and CDR2 YSYEKL. This CDR3 region has 16 residues. CDR3 loop: CASSQGTSGGWNEQFF. The CDR3 DNA reads TGCGCCAGCAGCCAAGGGACTAGCGGGGGGTGGAATGAGCAGTTCTTC.

The chain employs TRBV14 and TRBJ2-5, with D perhaps given as TRBD1 or TRBD2 (5 bases each). The CDR3 runs 11 residues. V lost 3 bases, J lost 7 bases, and 6 bases lay in between. Per germline, CDR1 SGHDN and CDR2 FVKESK. The CDR3 reads CASSHGGTQYF. CDR3 in DNA: TGTGCCAGCAGCCATGGGGGGACCCAGTACTTC. Variable domain in full (rest from reference TRBV14 and TRBJ2-5): EAGVTQFPSHSVIEKGQTVTLRCDPISGHDNLYWYRRVMGKEIKFLLHFVKESKQDESGMPNNRFLAERTGGTYSTLKVQPAELEDSGVYFCASSHGGTQYFGPGTRLLVL.

The chain is built from TRBV5-1 and TRBJ2-5; 10 bases agree with TRBD2. The CDR3 has 15 amino acids. The germline gives CDR1 SGHRS, CDR2 YFSETQ. The V segment lost 1 base and the J segment 4 bases; nucleotides outside the gene matches: 4. CDR3 bases: TGCGCCAGCAGCTTGCTTCTAGCGGGAGTAGAGACCCAGTACTTC. Its translation: CASSLLLAGVETQYF.

This sequence joins TRBV5-6 and TRBJ1-4, with D unclear. CDR1 is SGHDT, CDR2 YYEEEE, per germline. CDR3 length equals 16 residues. V was clipped by 0 bases and J by 0 bases, with 9 bases between them. CDR3 coding DNA: TGTGCCAGCAGCTTGGAGACTTACGCAACTAATGAAAAACTGTTTTTT. As protein: CASSLETYATNEKLFF.

This rearrangement joins TRBV18 to TRBJ2-7; the D gene is possibly TRBD2 (5 bases). Deletions cut 3 bases from V and 0 bases from J, with 9 bases between. Germline-derived CDR1 and CDR2 are KGHSH and LQKENI. This CDR3 spans 14 amino acids. CDR3 DNA sequence: TGTGCCAGCTCACCCTCACGGGGCTCCTACGAGCAGTACTTC. This sequence encodes CASSPSRGSYEQYF.

The chain carries TRBV25-1 and TRBJ1-6; tentative D call: TRBD1 (5 bases). There are 18 residues in the CDR3. Trimming pared 2 bases from V and 0 bases from J, leaving 14 bases between. Germline V gene lookup returns CDR1 MGHDK and CDR2 SYGVNS. The DNA of the CDR3 is TGTGCCAGCAGTGAAAACACAGGCTGGGGCTCCTATAATTCACCCCTCCACTTT. It translates to CASSENTGWGSYNSPLHF.

This rearrangement joins TRBV7-2 to TRBJ1-5; D gene ambiguous. With 3 bases removed from V and 0 bases from J, the gap between germline ends came to 15 bases. The CDR3 totals 17 residues. From germline, CDR1 is SGHTA and CDR2 FQGNSA. The CDR3 loop reads CASSLSHSRYSNQPQHF. Written as DNA, the CDR3 is TGTGCCAGCAGCTTGTCACACTCCCGTTATAGCAATCAGCCCCAGCATTTT.

This clone was picked up one time. The chain has TRBV10-3 and TRBJ1-3; D remains ambiguous. The CDR3 length is 12 residues. Germline CDR1 is ENHRY and CDR2 is SYGVKD. V lost 10 bases and J lost 0, with 7 bases in between. CDR3 sequence (DNA): TGTGCCAGTATCAGCTCTGGAAACACCATATATTTT. Its translation: CASISSGNTIYF.

The chain employs TRBV7-9 and TRBJ2-7; no clear D. The germline CDR1 and CDR2 sequences are SEHNR and FQNEAQ (reference sequence). V was pared by 10 bases and J by 0 bases, with 10 bases between. The CDR3 sequence is 12 residues long. The CDR3 spells CATKTVSYEQYF. The CDR3 coding sequence is TGTGCCACGAAAACGGTCTCCTACGAGCAGTACTTC.

V and J are TRBV6-5 and TRBJ1-2; no reliable D call. V was cut by 2 bases and J by 3 bases, with 4 bases left in between. CDR1 MNHEY and CDR2 SVGAGI come from the germline V gene. The CDR3 is 12 residues long. The CDR3 DNA is TGTGCCAGCAGTTACGGGTACTATGGCTACACCTTC. This translates into CASSYGYYGYTF.

About this clone: Other DNA sequences in the same sample also yield this CDR3. The genes are TRBV5-4 and TRBJ1-2; 9 bases line up with TRBD1. The length of the CDR3 is 14 residues. The J segment lost 5 bases and the V segment lost 5 bases, leaving 7 bases of the junction unmatched. Germline-derived CDR1 and CDR2 are SGHNT and YYREEE (reference sequence). In DNA, the CDR3 is TGTGCCAGCAGTCCTCCGGGACAGGGTTATGGCTACACCTTC. Protein: CASSPPGQGYGYTF.

This chain joins TRBV19 and TRBJ2-1; 9 bases line up with TRBD2. The CDR3 has 14 residues. The V and J ends lost 4 bases and 8 bases, in that order; junction bases with no gene match: 6. The germline CDR1 and CDR2 sequences are LNHDA and SQIVND (reference sequence). The CDR3 reads CASSTRLAEDEQFF. CDR3 sequence (DNA): TGTGCCAGTAGTACCCGACTAGCGGAGGATGAGCAGTTCTTC. Combining the CDR3 with reference TRBV19 and TRBJ2-1 gives the whole variable domain DGGITQSPKYLFRKEGQNVTLSCEQNLNHDAMYWYRQDPGQGLRLIYYSQIVNDFQKGDIAEGYSVSREKKESFPLTVTSAQKNPTAFYLCASSTRLAEDEQFFGPGTRLTVL.

V is TRBV19 and J is TRBJ1-5; 7 nucleotides match TRBD1. This CDR3 has 15 residues. J gave up 5 bases and V 5 bases, and 9 bases lay outside the gene matches. In germline, CDR1 is LNHDA, CDR2 SQIVND (reference sequence). In nucleotides, the CDR3 is TGTGCCAGTAGTCCTAAACGGGACAGTTATCAGCCCCAGCATTTT. Residues: CASSPKRDSYQPQHF. The variable domain in full, with the rest retrieved from reference TRBV19 and TRBJ1-5, is DGGITQSPKYLFRKEGQNVTLSCEQNLNHDAMYWYRQDPGQGLRLIYYSQIVNDFQKGDIAEGYSVSREKKESFPLTVTSAQKNPTAFYLCASSPKRDSYQPQHFGDGTRLSIL.

The V gene is TRBV19, the J gene TRBJ2-7, with D perhaps TRBD1 (6 bases). The germline gives CDR1 LNHDA, CDR2 SQIVND (reference sequence). Deletions cut 4 bases from V and 2 bases from J, with 9 bases between. The CDR3 extends over 13 amino acids. This CDR3 is CASSNRVPYEQYF. In DNA, the CDR3 is TGTGCCAGTAGTAACAGGGTCCCCTACGAGCAGTACTTC. The whole variable domain, remainder taken from reference TRBV19 and TRBJ2-7, is DGGITQSPKYLFRKEGQNVTLSCEQNLNHDAMYWYRQDPGQGLRLIYYSQIVNDFQKGDIAEGYSVSREKKESFPLTVTSAQKNPTAFYLCASSNRVPYEQYFGPGTRLTVT.

This chain links TRBV7-9 with TRBJ1-5, with TRBD1 as a possible D gene (5 bases). Germline CDR1 is SEHNR and CDR2 is FQNEAQ (reference sequence). V shed 5 bases and J shed 0 bases, with 11 bases lying between them. The CDR3 totals 15 residues. CDR3 protein: CASSEGRLSNQPQHF. CDR3 nucleotides: TGTGCCAGCAGCGAGGGACGACTTAGCAATCAGCCCCAGCATTTT.

Only a few counts were recorded for this clone. This rearrangement joins TRBV5-1 to TRBJ1-1, with 7 bases matching TRBD1. The CDR3 consists of 14 residues. Germline CDR1 reads SGHRS; CDR2 reads YFSETQ. Losses at the gene ends were 4 bases for V and 0 bases for J; bases not matched to a gene: 3. The CDR3 region is CASSPGTVNTEAFF. The CDR3 DNA is TGCGCCAGCAGCCCCGGGACAGTGAACACTGAAGCTTTCTTT.

The V call is TRBV11-3, the J call TRBJ1-5; D is uncertain. Trimming stripped 5 bases from V and 1 base from J, with 12 bases between. This CDR3 contains 15 residues. The V gene's germline CDR1 is SGHNT and CDR2 YENEEA. CDR3 in DNA: TGTGCCAGCAGCCAAACAGCGTTAAGCAATCAGCCCCAGCATTTT. As protein: CASSQTALSNQPQHF.